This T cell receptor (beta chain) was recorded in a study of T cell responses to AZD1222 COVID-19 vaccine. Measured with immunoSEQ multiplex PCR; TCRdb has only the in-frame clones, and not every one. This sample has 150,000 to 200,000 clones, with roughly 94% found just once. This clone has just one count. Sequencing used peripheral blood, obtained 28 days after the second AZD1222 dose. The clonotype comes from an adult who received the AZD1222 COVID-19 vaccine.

DNA of the CDR3: TGTGCCAGCAGTGGGCGGTGGGCGACGAGCTCTGGGGCCAACGTCCTGACTTTC. The encoded protein is CASSGRWATSSGANVLTF. This rearrangement joins TRBV6-2 or TRBV6-3 to TRBJ2-6; D gene ambiguous. CDR1 and CDR2 from the germline V gene are MNHEY and SVGEGT. The CDR3 has 18 residues. V dropped 5 bases and J dropped 0 bases, with 17 bases sitting between them.